Given below is one T cell receptor beta chain in context. The data belong to a study of blood T cells in healthy people across ages. Study summary: About one barcoded beta molecule was captured per two T cells (by template switching).

This CDR3 contains 13 residues. Trimming pared 4 bases from V and 4 bases from J, leaving 11 bases between. Germline V gives CDR1 SGHRS, CDR2 YFSETQ. Primed by a sample-barcoded 5' primer and a J-beta primer mix, a second PCR proceeded for roughly 6 to 12 cycles. Through a template-switch adaptor with 12 random nucleotides, each cDNA molecule received a tag. One entry per CDR3 protein results from TCRdb running MiXCR on the 5' RACE reads. The sample lists 850,000 to 1,000,000 distinct CDR3 sequences; roughly 50% were seen once. This sequence joins TRBV5-1 and TRBJ1-2; maybe TRBD1 (5 bases). Sequenced sample: blood. The source is a man between 25 and 39 years old in good health. CDR3 in amino acids: CASSAGTPYGYTF. Here the CDR3 DNA reads TGCGCCAGCAGCGCAGGGACGCCCTATGGCTACACCTTC.